This T cell receptor (beta chain) was observed in a study of shared clonotypes between healthy human individuals. The CDR3 is 13 residues long. V gave up 3 bases and J gave up 4 bases, with 7 bases separating them. Germline V gene lookup returns CDR1 SGHTA and CDR2 FQGNSA. Here immunoSEQ multiplex PCR was the method, and the copy in TCRdb shows in-frame clones only, minus some. The sample consists of 2 million to 3 million clones, under 95% of them appearing once. The sequence was collected from a man between 18 and 35 years old in good health. Some clones in this sample may be carry-over from other donors' samples. This sequence joins TRBV7-2 and TRBJ1-5; D gene uncertain. Sequenced material: naive CD4+ T cells from PBMCs. Subset in this sample: CD45RA+ positively selected. The CDR3 nucleotides read TGTGCCAGCAGCTTCCGGGAGAATCAGCCCCAGCATTTT. Protein: CASSFRENQPQHF.